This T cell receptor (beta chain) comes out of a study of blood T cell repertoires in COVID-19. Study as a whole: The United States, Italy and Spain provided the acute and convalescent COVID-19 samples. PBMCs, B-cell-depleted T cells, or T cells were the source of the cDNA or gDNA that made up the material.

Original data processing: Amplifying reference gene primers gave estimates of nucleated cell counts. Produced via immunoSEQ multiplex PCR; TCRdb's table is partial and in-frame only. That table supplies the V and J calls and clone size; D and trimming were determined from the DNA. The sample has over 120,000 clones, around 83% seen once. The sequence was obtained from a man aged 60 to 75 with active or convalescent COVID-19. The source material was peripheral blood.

CDR3 sequence (DNA): TGTGCCAGCAGCCGGGTAGGGACAGGGGGCTCCTATAATTCACCCCTCCACTTT. It is translated as CASSRVGTGGSYNSPLHF. The chain employs TRBV4-2 and TRBJ1-6, with 11 nucleotides matching TRBD1. The CDR3 is 18 amino acids. The germline gives CDR1 LGHNA, CDR2 YNFKEQ. V shed 4 bases, J shed 0 bases, and the junction held 5 bases outside the gene matches.